This T cell receptor beta chain is drawn from a study of shared clonotypes between healthy human individuals. Whole-study context: Each donor contributed plates that comprised three CD4 naive, three CD4 memory, two CD8 naive and one CD8 memory.

Study-wide results and caveats: Estimated richness values were generally larger in naive subsets than in memory subsets.

Points on this clone: The antigen is unknown.

Profiled with immunoSEQ multiplex PCR; TCRdb holds only in-frame clones, not every one. This sample has some 2.3 million clones, with roughly 93% found just once. The CDR3 length is 16 residues. Germline CDR1 and CDR2: SGHRS and YFSETQ. Unmatched junction bases numbered 5, after V lost 0 bases and J lost 4 bases. The chain combines TRBV5-1 with TRBJ2-1, with TRBD1 identical over 9 bases. Sample: naive CD4+ T cells from PBMCs. The subset is: CD45RA+ positively selected. The sequence came from a man between 18 and 29 years old in good health. Some clones in this sample may be carry-over from other donors' samples. In DNA, the CDR3 is TGCGCCAGCAGCTTGGGGACAGGGGCCAATTACAATGAGCAGTTCTTC. This sequence encodes CASSLGTGANYNEQFF.